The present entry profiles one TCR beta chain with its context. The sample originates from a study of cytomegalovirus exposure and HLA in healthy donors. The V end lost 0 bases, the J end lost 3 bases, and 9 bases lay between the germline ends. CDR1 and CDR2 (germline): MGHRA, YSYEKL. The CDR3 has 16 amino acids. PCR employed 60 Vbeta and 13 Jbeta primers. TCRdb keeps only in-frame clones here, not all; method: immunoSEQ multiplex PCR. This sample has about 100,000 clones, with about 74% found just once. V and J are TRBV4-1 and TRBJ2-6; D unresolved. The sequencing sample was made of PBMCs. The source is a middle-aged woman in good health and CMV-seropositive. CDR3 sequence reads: CASSQDLTNGANVLTF. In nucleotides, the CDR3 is TGCGCCAGCAGCCAAGATCTAACGAATGGGGCCAACGTCCTGACTTTC.